The T cell receptor beta chain under discussion was sequenced for a study of cytomegalovirus exposure and HLA in healthy donors. About the research overall: Prior work identified under 130 million unique TCR beta sequences in 150 million to 200 million T cells. Study-wide findings and caveats: Presence/absence analyses assumed roughly uniform sequencing depth across donors. Rare TCR sequences predominated, though certain public TCRs were found in many donors.

Turning to this clone: Its antigen remains unidentified.

Amplification used 60 Vbeta primers and 13 Jbeta primers. Libraries were prepared by immunoSEQ multiplex PCR; TCRdb keeps only in-frame clonotypes and omits some of them. This sample's clone table lists 100,000 to 150,000 clones. The sequence was collected from a man younger than 30 in good health and CMV-seronegative. The sequenced material came from PBMCs.

The CDR3, as DNA: TGTGCCAGTGGTACAGGGGTTAGTGGCTACACCTTC. Protein sequence: CASGTGVSGYTF. The chain links TRBV19 to TRBJ1-2; 7 bases match TRBD1. V was clipped by 8 bases and J by 7 bases; unmatched bases: 7. Germline CDR1 LNHDA, CDR2 SQIVND (reference sequence). CDR3 size: 12 residues.